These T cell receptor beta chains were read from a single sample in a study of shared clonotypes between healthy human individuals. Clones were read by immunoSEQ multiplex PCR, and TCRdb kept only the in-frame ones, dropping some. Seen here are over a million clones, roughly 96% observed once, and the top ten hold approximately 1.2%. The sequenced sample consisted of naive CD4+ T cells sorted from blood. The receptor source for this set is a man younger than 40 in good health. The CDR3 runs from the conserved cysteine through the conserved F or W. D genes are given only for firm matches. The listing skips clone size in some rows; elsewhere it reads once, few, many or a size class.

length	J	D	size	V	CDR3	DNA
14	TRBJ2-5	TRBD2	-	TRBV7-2	CASSPTSGMGTQYF	TGTGCCAGCAGTCCGACTAGCGGGATGGGGACCCAGTACTTC
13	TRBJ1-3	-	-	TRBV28	CASSSGQGNTIYF	TGTGCCAGCAGTTCCGGACAAGGAAACACCATATATTTT
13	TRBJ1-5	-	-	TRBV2	CASSERQVTPQHF	TGTGCCAGCAGTGAACGGCAGGTCACGCCCCAGCATTTT
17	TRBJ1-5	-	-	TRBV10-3	CAISPTGSGPSNQPQHF	TGTGCCATCAGTCCAACAGGGAGCGGACCCAGCAATCAGCCCCAGCATTTT
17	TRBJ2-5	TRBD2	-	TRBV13	CASRTSFKTSGQETQYF	TGTGCCAGCCGAACTTCATTCAAGACTAGCGGGCAAGAGACCCAGTACTTC
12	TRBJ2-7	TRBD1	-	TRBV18	CASSPTGDEQYF	TGTGCCAGCTCACCCACAGGGGACGAGCAGTACTTC
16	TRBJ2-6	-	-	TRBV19	CASSITPGAGANVLTF	TGTGCCAGTAGTATAACGCCCGGAGCTGGGGCCAACGTCCTGACTTTC
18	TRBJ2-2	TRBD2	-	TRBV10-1	CASSESGLAGGNTGELFF	TGCGCCAGCAGTGAGTCGGGGCTAGCGGGAGGGAACACCGGGGAGCTGTTTTTT
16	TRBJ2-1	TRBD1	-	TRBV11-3	CASSLDLRTGSDEQFF	TGTGCCAGCAGCTTAGATCTTAGGACAGGGAGCGATGAGCAGTTCTTC
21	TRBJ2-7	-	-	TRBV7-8	CASSSPRKDRGSGRITYEQYF	TGTGCCAGCAGCTCACCCCGTAAGGACAGGGGGAGCGGGAGGATAACCTACGAGCAGTACTTC
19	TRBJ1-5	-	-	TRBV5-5	CASSNEGQPGSSYNQPQHF	TGTGCCAGCAGCAACGAAGGACAGCCCGGTAGTTCTTACAATCAGCCCCAGCATTTT
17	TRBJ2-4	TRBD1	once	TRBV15	CATSRATGAVAKNIQYF	TGTGCCACCAGCAGAGCGACAGGGGCCGTAGCCAAAAACATTCAGTACTTC
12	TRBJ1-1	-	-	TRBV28	CASSLEGAEAFF	TGTGCCAGCAGTTTGGAGGGGGCTGAAGCTTTCTTT
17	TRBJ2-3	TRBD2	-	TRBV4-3	CASSQGFASGVTDTQYF	TGCGCCAGCAGCCAAGGTTTTGCGAGCGGGGTCACAGATACGCAGTATTTT
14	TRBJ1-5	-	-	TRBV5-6	CASSSDGSNQPQHF	TGTGCCAGCAGCTCGGACGGTAGCAATCAGCCCCAGCATTTT
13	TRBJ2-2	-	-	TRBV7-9	CASSLRGTGELFF	TGTGCCAGCAGCTTAAGGGGAACCGGGGAGCTGTTTTTT
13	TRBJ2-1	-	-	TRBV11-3	CASSYPGGAEQFF	TGTGCCAGCAGCTACCCTGGTGGGGCTGAGCAGTTCTTC
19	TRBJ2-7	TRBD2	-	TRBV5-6	CASSLPGRALAESSYEQYF	TGTGCCAGCAGCTTGCCCGGCCGGGCCCTAGCGGAGAGCTCCTACGAGCAGTACTTC
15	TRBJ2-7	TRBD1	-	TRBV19	CASSIGWTGNYEQYF	TGTGCCAGTAGTATAGGCTGGACAGGGAACTACGAGCAGTACTTC
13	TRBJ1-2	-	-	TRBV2	CAFPHRSNYGYTF	TGTGCCTTCCCCCACAGATCTAACTATGGCTACACCTTC
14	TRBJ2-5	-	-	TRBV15	CATDRDKGQETQYF	TGTGCCACCGACCGGGACAAGGGCCAAGAGACCCAGTACTTC
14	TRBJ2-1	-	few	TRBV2	CATHRGTAGNEQFF	TGTGCCACTCACCGGGGGACAGCTGGCAATGAGCAGTTCTTC
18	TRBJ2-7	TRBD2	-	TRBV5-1	CASSPWTSGRAGSYEQYF	TGCGCCAGCAGCCCCTGGACTAGCGGGAGGGCCGGCTCCTACGAGCAGTACTTC
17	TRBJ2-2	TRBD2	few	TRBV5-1	CASSRGLAGTFGGELFF	TGCGCCAGCAGCCGGGGACTAGCGGGAACGTTTGGCGGGGAGCTGTTTTTT